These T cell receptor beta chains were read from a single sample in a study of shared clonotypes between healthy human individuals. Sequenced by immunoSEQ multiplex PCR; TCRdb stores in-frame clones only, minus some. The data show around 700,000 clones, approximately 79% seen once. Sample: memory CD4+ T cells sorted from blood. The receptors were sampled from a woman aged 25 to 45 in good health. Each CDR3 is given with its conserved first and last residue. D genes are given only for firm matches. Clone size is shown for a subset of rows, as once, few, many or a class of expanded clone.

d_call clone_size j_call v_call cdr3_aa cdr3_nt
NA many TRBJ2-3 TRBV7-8 CASSSPGHYGTDTQYF TGTGCCAGCAGCTCGCCGGGACACTATGGTACAGATACGCAGTATTTT
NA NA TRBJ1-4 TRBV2 CASSPDGPIWEKLFF TGTGCCAGCAGTCCGGATGGCCCTATATGGGAAAAACTGTTTTTT
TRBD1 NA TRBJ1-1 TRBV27 CASSYRQGQAFF TGTGCCAGCAGCTACCGACAGGGACAAGCTTTCTTT
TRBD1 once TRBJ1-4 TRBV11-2 CASSDSGQFQFF TGTGCCAGCAGCGACTCGGGACAGTTTCAGTTTTTT
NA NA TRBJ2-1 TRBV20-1 CSAVMRNEQFF TGCAGTGCCGTAATGAGGAATGAGCAGTTCTTC
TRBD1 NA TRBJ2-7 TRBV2 CASSEYRGDYEQYF TGTGCCAGCAGTGAATACAGGGGGGACTACGAGCAGTACTTC
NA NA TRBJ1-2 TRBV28 CASSLIFQNNRGYTF TGTGCCAGCAGTTTAATATTTCAGAATAATCGGGGCTACACCTTC
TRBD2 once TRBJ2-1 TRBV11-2 CASSTGTSGDLLRNEQFF TGTGCCAGCAGCACCGGGACTAGCGGGGATCTACTACGCAATGAGCAGTTCTTC
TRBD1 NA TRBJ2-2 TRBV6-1 CATRRGQGNDGELFF TGTGCCACCCGGCGGGGACAGGGCAATGACGGGGAGCTGTTTTTT
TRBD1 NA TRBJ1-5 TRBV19 CASSKTPGQGRQPQHF TGTGCCAGTAGTAAAACGCCGGGACAGGGTAGGCAGCCCCAGCATTTT
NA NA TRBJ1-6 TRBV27 CASSLSVWDRGRGGNSPLHF TGTGCCAGCAGTTTATCTGTTTGGGACCGAGGTAGGGGTGGGAATTCACCCCTCCACTTT
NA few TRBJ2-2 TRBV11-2 CASSALGGNTGELFF TGTGCCAGCAGCGCGCTAGGTGGGAACACCGGGGAGCTGTTTTTT
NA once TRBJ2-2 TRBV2 CASTASALNTGELFF TGTGCCAGCACCGCTAGCGCTCTGAACACCGGGGAGCTGTTTTTT
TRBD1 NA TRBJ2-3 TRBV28 CASSSIASGQESSSTDTQYF TGTGCCAGCAGTTCAATCGCGTCAGGACAGGAGTCCTCTAGCACAGATACGCAGTATTTT
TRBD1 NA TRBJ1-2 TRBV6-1 CASSRQGDYGYTF TGTGCCAGCAGTAGACAGGGTGACTATGGCTACACCTTC
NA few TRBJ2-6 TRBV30 CAWSGNSGANVLTF TGTGCCTGGAGCGGGAACTCTGGGGCCAACGTCCTGACTTTC
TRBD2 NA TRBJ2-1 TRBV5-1 CASSTASGGYNEQFF TGCGCCAGCAGCACGGCTAGCGGGGGCTACAATGAGCAGTTCTTC
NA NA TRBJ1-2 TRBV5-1 CASSQLPGRAYGYTF TGCGCCAGCAGCCAATTGCCGGGACGCGCCTATGGCTACACCTTC
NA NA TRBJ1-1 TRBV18 CASSSTGLEAFF TGTGCCAGCTCATCGACAGGACTCGAAGCTTTCTTT
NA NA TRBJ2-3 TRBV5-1 CASSWADLAVSTDTQYF TGCGCCAGCAGCTGGGCCGATTTAGCGGTTAGCACAGATACGCAGTATTTT
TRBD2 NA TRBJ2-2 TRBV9 CASSVSGRVLNTGELFF TGTGCCAGCAGCGTTAGCGGGAGGGTGCTGAACACCGGGGAGCTGTTTTTT
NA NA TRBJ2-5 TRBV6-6 CASGGPGAETQYF TGTGCCAGCGGAGGACCGGGGGCAGAGACCCAGTACTTC
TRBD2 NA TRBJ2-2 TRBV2 CASSWTSGRGTNTGELFF TGTGCCAGCAGCTGGACTAGCGGGAGAGGGACTAACACCGGGGAGCTGTTTTTT
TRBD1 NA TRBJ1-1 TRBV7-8 CASSGRRGHTEAFF TGTGCCAGCAGCGGGCGCAGGGGGCATACTGAAGCTTTCTTT
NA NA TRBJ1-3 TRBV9 CASSVSTASGNTIYF TGTGCCAGCAGCGTATCGACAGCGTCTGGAAACACCATATATTTT
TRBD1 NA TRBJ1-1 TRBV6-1 CAKPGQYRTEAFF TGTGCCAAGCCGGGACAGTATCGAACTGAAGCTTTCTTT
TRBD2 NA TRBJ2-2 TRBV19 CASHETSGSRTGELFF TGTGCCAGCCACGAGACTAGCGGGAGTAGGACCGGGGAGCTGTTTTTT
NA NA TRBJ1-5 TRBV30 CAWDRGAGRAQPQHF TGTGCCTGGGACCGGGGGGCAGGGAGAGCTCAGCCCCAGCATTTT
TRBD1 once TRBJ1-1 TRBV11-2 CASSLHRGQGNTEAFF TGTGCCAGCAGCCTGCACAGGGGGCAGGGGAACACTGAAGCTTTCTTT
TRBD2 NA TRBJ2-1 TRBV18 CASSPPDGRGYNEQFF TGTGCCAGCTCACCACCTGACGGGAGGGGCTACAATGAGCAGTTCTTC
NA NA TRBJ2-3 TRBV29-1 CSVRQGRADTQYF TGCAGCGTCCGACAGGGGAGGGCAGATACGCAGTATTTT
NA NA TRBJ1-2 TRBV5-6 CASRDRIQYGYTF TGTGCCAGCAGAGATAGAATACAGTATGGCTACACCTTC
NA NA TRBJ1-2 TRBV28 CASSSINYGYTF TGTGCCTCCAGCAGCATTAACTATGGCTACACCTTC
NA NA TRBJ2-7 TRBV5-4 CASSSGKRYGQDEQYF TGTGCCAGCAGCTCCGGGAAGCGATATGGTCAGGACGAGCAGTACTTC
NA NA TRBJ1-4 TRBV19 CASSVGFAEKLFF TGTGCCAGTAGCGTCGGGTTTGCTGAAAAACTGTTTTTT
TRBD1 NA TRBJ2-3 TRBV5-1 CASSVMGQGASDTQYF TGCGCCAGCAGCGTGATGGGACAGGGGGCATCAGATACGCAGTATTTT
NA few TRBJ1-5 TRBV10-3 CAISDPGGRDQPQHF TGTGCCATCAGTGATCCGGGGGGACGAGATCAGCCCCAGCATTTT
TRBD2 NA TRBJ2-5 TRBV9 CASSAVAGGPETQYF TGTGCCAGCAGCGCTGTAGCGGGAGGGCCTGAGACCCAGTACTTC
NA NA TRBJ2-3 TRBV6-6 CASKGQTDTQYF TGTGCCAGCAAGGGGCAGACAGATACGCAGTATTTT
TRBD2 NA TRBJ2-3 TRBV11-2 CASSFTPSGVTDTQYF TGTGCCAGCAGCTTCACCCCCAGCGGGGTCACAGATACGCAGTATTTT
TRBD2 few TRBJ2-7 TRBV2 CASSETSGRGEQYF TGTGCCAGCAGTGAGACTAGCGGGAGAGGGGAGCAGTACTTC